This TCR beta chain was captured in a study of T cells in Graves' hyperthyroidism and ophthalmopathy. In this sample, this clonotype turned up many times. Germline assignment: CDR1 MNHNS and CDR2 SASEGT. The CDR3 covers 14 residues. Trimming took 1 base from V and 8 from J, leaving 11 bases between them. Using RNA transcripts as the source, TCR beta CDR3 regions were amplified. RT-PCR in the first round (using the HTBI primer set) targeted the TCR CDR3. TCRdb re-called the multiplex PCR reads through MiXCR, storing one row per CDR3 protein. Among around 500,000 distinct CDR3 sequences listed, 14% were seen once. Lactation, pregnancy, other autoimmune disease or uncontrolled infection excluded patients. Used for diagnoses were clinical symptoms, serum thyroxine and TRAb, thyroid ultrasound and orbital computed tomography. Out of roughly 9.1 ml of fresh peripheral blood came the PBMCs.

The sequence derives from a woman in her thirties or forties with Graves' hyperthyroidism. What was sequenced was blood. The rearrangement joins TRBV6-1 to TRBJ1-4; tentative D call: TRBD1 (6 bases). The CDR3 nucleotides read TGTGCCAGCAGTGAAGGGGGGCGAAGCGAAAAACTGTTTTTT. It codes for CASSEGGRSEKLFF.